The entry that follows covers one T cell receptor (beta chain) sequence. The length of the CDR3 is 18 residues. CDR1 is SGHRS, CDR2 YFSETQ, per germline. V lost 0 bases and J lost 4, with 20 bases in between. This specimen belongs to a study of OX40 agonist ivuxolimab in advanced cancers. Profiling relied on immunoSEQ multiplex PCR, and the TCRdb table lists in-frame clones only, not all of them. The profile covers over 60,000 clones, with approximately 80% appearing a single time and roughly 6.8% taken by the ten largest. This chain joins TRBV5-1 and TRBJ1-3, with D perhaps TRBD1 (6 bases). The specimen was CD4+ or CD8+ T cells sorted from blood, collected in a trial of the OX40 agonist ivuxolimab. The TCR sequence derives from an adult with an advanced solid tumor such as melanoma, head and neck, liver or kidney cancer. CDR3 in amino acids: CASSLVGGSLSSGNTIYF. Here the CDR3 DNA reads TGCGCCAGCAGCTTGGTAGGGGGATCCTTGTCCTCCGGAAACACCATATATTTT.